The rows below give T cell receptor beta chains drawn from one sample of a study of T cells after yellow fever vaccination. TCRdb recomputed calls from the 5' RACE reads with MiXCR, one row per CDR3 protein. This table has about 340,000 distinct CDR3 sequences, around an eighth appearing once. The sample here was CD4+ T cells sorted from PBMCs, taken 15 days after the yellow fever booster vaccination. The receptors were gathered from a man younger than 30 who received the YFV17D yellow fever vaccine. The CDR3 runs from the conserved cysteine through the conserved F or W. A D gene is named only where the DNA matches it firmly. Size tells how often a clone was seen (once, few, many) or the class of an expanded clone, and some rows leave it out.

J,V,size,D,length,CDR3,DNA
TRBJ1-2,TRBV18,NA,TRBD1,16,CASSSQGAQLPPGYTF,TGTGCCAGCTCATCACAGGGGGCCCAGCTACCGCCTGGCTACACCTTC
TRBJ2-2,TRBV9,NA,TRBD2,15,CASSFATSGGGELFF,TGTGCCAGCAGCTTCGCGACTAGCGGAGGCGGGGAGCTGTTTTTT
TRBJ2-2,TRBV7-3,NA,NA,16,CASSLLRGANTGELFF,TGTGCCAGCAGCTTGCTTCGAGGGGCGAACACCGGGGAGCTGTTTTTT
TRBJ2-7,TRBV4-1,few,TRBD2,19,CASSQDLGGRDGASYEQYF,TGCGCCAGCAGCCAAGATTTGGGGGGGAGAGATGGGGCCTCCTACGAGCAGTACTTC
TRBJ2-3,TRBV20-1,few,TRBD2,14,CSASGGTTTDTQYF,TGCAGTGCTAGCGGTGGGACTACCACAGATACGCAGTATTTT
TRBJ1-3,TRBV19,NA,NA,14,CAIRPDLSGNTIYF,TGTGCCATACGACCGGACCTCTCTGGAAACACCATATATTTT
TRBJ1-6,TRBV27,NA,NA,13,CASTTAVNSPLHF,TGTGCCAGTACGACGGCAGTTAATTCACCCCTCCACTTT
TRBJ1-2,TRBV5-1,NA,NA,14,CASSLDGVKRGYTF,TGCGCCAGCAGCTTGGATGGGGTAAAAAGGGGCTACACCTTC
TRBJ2-5,TRBV28,few,NA,14,CASSLVGAQETQYF,TGTGCCAGCAGTTTAGTGGGGGCTCAAGAGACCCAGTACTTC
TRBJ2-5,TRBV5-1,NA,NA,14,CASSSGTWGETQYF,TGCGCCAGCAGCTCCGGGACGTGGGGGGAGACCCAGTACTTC
TRBJ1-1,TRBV12-3/TRBV12-4,NA,TRBD1,15,CASSAGTGGNTEAFF,TGTGCCAGCAGCGCCGGGACAGGGGGAAACACTGAAGCTTTCTTT
TRBJ2-5,TRBV20-1,NA,TRBD1,14,CSTDPGTDQETQYF,TGCAGTACAGACCCCGGGACAGACCAAGAGACCCAGTACTTC
TRBJ2-1,TRBV5-1,few,TRBD2,16,CASHTGPSGGANQQFF,TGCGCCAGCCACACAGGGCCTAGCGGGGGGGCCAATCAGCAGTTCTTC
TRBJ1-1,TRBV7-9,many,NA,12,CASSLDGTEAFF,TGCGCCAGCAGCTTGGACGGCACTGAAGCTTTCTTT
TRBJ2-4,TRBV27,few,TRBD2,16,CASSKRDGLAKNIQYF,TGTGCCAGCAGTAAGCGGGACGGACTAGCCAAAAACATTCAGTACTTC
TRBJ2-7,TRBV2,NA,NA,12,CASETLSYEQYF,TGTGCCAGTGAGACTTTATCCTACGAGCAGTACTTC
TRBJ2-3,TRBV7-2,NA,TRBD2,15,CASSLDRGVADTEYF,TGTGCCAGCAGCTTAGATCGGGGGGTCGCAGATACGGAGTATTTT
TRBJ1-1,TRBV5-1,few,NA,14,CASSLEGYGTEAFF,TGCGCCAGCAGCTTGGAAGGGTACGGGACTGAAGCTTTCTTT
TRBJ2-3,TRBV7-2,few,NA,12,CASAGPTDTQYF,TGTGCCAGCGCGGGGCCCACAGATACGCAGTATTTT
TRBJ2-4,TRBV7-9,NA,NA,15,CASSLGQGRHDIQYF,TGTGCCAGCAGCTTAGGGCAGGGGCGGCATGACATTCAGTACTTC
TRBJ1-1,TRBV6-5,NA,NA,13,CAARLGAGTEAFF,TGTGCCGCCCGACTGGGGGCGGGCACTGAAGCTTTCTTT
TRBJ2-3,TRBV5-1,few,TRBD2,18,CASSSVIGGGVGTDTQYF,TGCGCCAGCAGCTCGGTAATAGGCGGGGGGGTAGGCACAGATACGCAGTATTTT
TRBJ2-5,TRBV5-1,many,NA,13,CASSFGGGETQYF,TGTGCCAGCAGCTTCGGGGGTGGGGAGACCCAGTACTTC
TRBJ1-2,TRBV5-6,few,NA,17,CASNSGRTDPWGYGYTF,TGTGCCAGCAACTCAGGACGGACGGACCCTTGGGGCTATGGCTACACCTTC
TRBJ1-6,TRBV6-1,few,NA,17,CASSEDRASSYNSPLHF,TGTGCCAGCAGTGAGGATAGGGCGAGCTCCTATAATTCACCCCTCCACTTT
TRBJ2-4,TRBV5-1,NA,NA,15,CASSLLGSAKNIQYF,TGCGCCAGCAGCTTGTTAGGTTCAGCCAAAAACATTCAGTACTTC
TRBJ2-1,TRBV6-2/TRBV6-3,few,NA,15,CASRDRQATYNEQFF,TGTGCCAGCAGGGATAGACAGGCTACCTACAATGAGCAGTTCTTC
TRBJ1-2,TRBV6-6,few,NA,16,CASRKPFSTANYGYTF,TGTGCCAGCAGAAAACCTTTTTCGACAGCTAACTATGGCTACACCTTC
TRBJ2-3,TRBV4-1,NA,TRBD2,16,CASSPPTSGGANTQYF,TGCGCCAGCAGCCCACCCACTAGCGGGGGTGCGAATACGCAGTATTTT
TRBJ2-5,TRBV10-3,few,TRBD2,12,CAIRRSGETQYF,TGTGCCATCCGTCGTAGCGGGGAGACCCAGTACTTC
TRBJ2-7,TRBV7-2,NA,TRBD2,15,CASSFGLAFTYEQYF,TGTGCCAGCAGCTTTGGACTAGCCTTTACCTACGAGCAGTACTTC
TRBJ2-2,TRBV7-2,NA,NA,15,CASRLGTPGSGELFF,TGTGCCAGCAGATTGGGGACACCTGGGTCCGGGGAGCTGTTTTTT
TRBJ2-1,TRBV7-2,few,TRBD2,12,CASSRTSNEQFF,TGTGCCAGCAGCCGGACTAGCAATGAGCAGTTCTTC
TRBJ1-4,TRBV3-1,few,NA,12,CASSHPNEKLFF,TGTGCCAGCAGCCACCCTAATGAAAAACTGTTTTTT
TRBJ2-3,TRBV7-2,NA,TRBD2,16,CASTLGLAGGPAAQYF,TGTGCCAGCACCCTAGGACTAGCGGGGGGGCCGGCGGCGCAGTATTTT
TRBJ2-5,TRBV7-9,many,NA,15,CASTDTRGAGETQYF,TGTGCCAGCACCGACACCCGGGGGGCCGGGGAGACCCAGTACTTC
TRBJ2-7,TRBV20-1,NA,TRBD2,14,CSARTSGGADEQYF,TGCAGTGCTAGAACTAGCGGGGGGGCGGACGAGCAGTACTTC
TRBJ2-7,TRBV7-6,NA,NA,15,CASSFRATGVHEQYF,TGTGCCAGCAGCTTTAGGGCGACAGGTGTGCACGAGCAGTACTTC
TRBJ2-3,TRBV7-2,few,TRBD1,16,CASSRGWDRGRDTQYF,TGTGCCAGCAGCCGAGGGTGGGACAGGGGGAGAGATACGCAGTATTTT
TRBJ2-5,TRBV7-3,NA,NA,13,CASSREKQETQYF,TGTGCCAGCAGCCGGGAAAAACAAGAGACCCAGTACTTC
TRBJ1-1,TRBV20-1,NA,NA,12,CSARYGGKSTFF,TGCAGTGCTAGGTATGGGGGCAAATCGACTTTCTTT